This record covers a single TCR beta chain. Antigen: not known. This CDR3 is built from 16 residues. Germline CDR1 reads SNHLY; CDR2 reads FYNNEI. V shed 6 bases and J 11 bases; nucleotides not matched to a gene: 17. These data belong to a study of cytomegalovirus exposure and HLA in healthy donors. Study results and caveats: Reports credit the classifier with highly specific, highly sensitive diagnosis of cytomegalovirus status. The productive fraction for most TCR beta V segments was about 87% or about 30% in an earlier analysis. In the analysis, some V segments, TRBV6-2 and TRBV6-3 included, were excluded as indistinguishable. Altogether, about 160 TCR beta chains were recorded as cytomegalovirus-associated.

The PCR made use of 60 Vbeta and 13 Jbeta primers. The data were produced by immunoSEQ multiplex PCR, yet TCRdb's version contains in-frame clones alone and is incomplete. This sample carries approximately 200,000 clones, around 78% of them seen once, and the ten largest clones take about 1.9%. The J gene is TRBJ1-4, the V gene TRBV2; 8 bases match TRBD1. The source is a man in his thirties or forties in good health and CMV-seronegative. Sequencing used PBMCs. CDR3: CASSLGTGAGTKKLFF. Here the CDR3 DNA reads TGTGCCAGCAGCCTAGGGACAGGCGCTGGGACGAAGAAACTGTTTTTT.